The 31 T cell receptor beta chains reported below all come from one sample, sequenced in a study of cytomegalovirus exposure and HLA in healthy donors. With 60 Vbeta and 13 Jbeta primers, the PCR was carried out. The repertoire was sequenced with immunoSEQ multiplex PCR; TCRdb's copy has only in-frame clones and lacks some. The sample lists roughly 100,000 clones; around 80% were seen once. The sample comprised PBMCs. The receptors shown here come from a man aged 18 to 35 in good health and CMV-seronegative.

The CDR3 reads CASSSADRIYGYTF. The DNA of the CDR3 is TGTGCCAGCAGCTCGGCTGACAGGATCTATGGCTACACCTTC. The V gene is TRBV11-2, the J gene TRBJ1-2; tentative D call: TRBD1 (6 bases). Germline V CDR1 and CDR2: SGHAT, FQNNGV. Trimming removed 4 bases from V and 4 bases from J, with 13 bases in between. The CDR3 runs to 14 residues.

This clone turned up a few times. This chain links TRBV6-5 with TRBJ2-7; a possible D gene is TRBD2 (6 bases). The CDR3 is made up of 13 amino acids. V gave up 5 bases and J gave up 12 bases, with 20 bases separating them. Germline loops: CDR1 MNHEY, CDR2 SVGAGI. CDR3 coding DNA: TGTGCCAGCAGTACACCCGGGACTCGGCGAGTGTACTTC. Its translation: CASSTPGTRRVYF.

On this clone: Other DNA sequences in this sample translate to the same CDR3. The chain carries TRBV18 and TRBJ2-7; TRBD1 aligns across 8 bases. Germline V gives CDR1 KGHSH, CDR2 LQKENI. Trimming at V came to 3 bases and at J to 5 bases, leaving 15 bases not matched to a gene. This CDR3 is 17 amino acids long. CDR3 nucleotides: TGTGCCAGCTCACCGGCGACAGGGGCCTTCTCAGGTCACGAGCAGTACTTC. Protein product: CASSPATGAFSGHEQYF.

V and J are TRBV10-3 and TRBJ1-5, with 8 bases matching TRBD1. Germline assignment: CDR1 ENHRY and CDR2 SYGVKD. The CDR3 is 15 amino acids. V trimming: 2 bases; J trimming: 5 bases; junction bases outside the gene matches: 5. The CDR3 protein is CAISEDRGGYQPQHF. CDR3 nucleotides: TGTGCCATCAGTGAGGACAGGGGAGGATATCAGCCCCAGCATTTT.

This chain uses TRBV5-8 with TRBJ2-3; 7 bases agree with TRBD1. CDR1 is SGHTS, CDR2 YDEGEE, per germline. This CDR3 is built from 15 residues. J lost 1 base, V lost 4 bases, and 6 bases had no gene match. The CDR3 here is CASSPGTARTDTQYF. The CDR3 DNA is TGTGCCAGCAGCCCAGGGACAGCTCGCACAGATACGCAGTATTTT.

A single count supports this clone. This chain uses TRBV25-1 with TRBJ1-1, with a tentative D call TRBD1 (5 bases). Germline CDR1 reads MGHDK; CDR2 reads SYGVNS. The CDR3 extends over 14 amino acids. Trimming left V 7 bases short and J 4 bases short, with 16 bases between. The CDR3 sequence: CASTEGEVGTEAFF. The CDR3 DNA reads TGTGCCAGCACCGAAGGGGAGGTCGGCACTGAAGCTTTCTTT. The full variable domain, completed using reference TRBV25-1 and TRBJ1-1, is EADIYQTPRYLVIGTGKKITLECSQTMGHDKMYWYQQDPGMELHLIHYSYGVNSTEKGDLSSESTVSRIRTEHFPLTLESARPSHTSQYLCASTEGEVGTEAFFGQGTRLTVV.

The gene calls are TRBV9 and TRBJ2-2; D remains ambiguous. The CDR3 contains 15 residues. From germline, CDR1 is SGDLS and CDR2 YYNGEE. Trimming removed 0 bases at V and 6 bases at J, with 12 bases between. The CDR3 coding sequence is TGTGCCAGCAGCGTAGAGGAGCGTTGGGCCGGGGAGCTGTTTTTT. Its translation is CASSVEERWAGELFF.

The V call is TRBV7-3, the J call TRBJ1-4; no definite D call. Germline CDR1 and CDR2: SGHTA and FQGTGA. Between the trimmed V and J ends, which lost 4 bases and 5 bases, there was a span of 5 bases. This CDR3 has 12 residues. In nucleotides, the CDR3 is TGTGCCAGCAGCTACAAAAATGAAAAACTGTTTTTT. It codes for CASSYKNEKLFF.

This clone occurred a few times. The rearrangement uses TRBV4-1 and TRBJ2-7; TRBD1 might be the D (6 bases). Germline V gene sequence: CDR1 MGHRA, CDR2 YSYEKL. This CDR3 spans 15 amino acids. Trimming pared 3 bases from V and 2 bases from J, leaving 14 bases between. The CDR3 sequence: CASSQGQGETYEQYF. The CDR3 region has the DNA TGCGCCAGCAGCCAGGGACAAGGGGAAACCTACGAGCAGTACTTC.

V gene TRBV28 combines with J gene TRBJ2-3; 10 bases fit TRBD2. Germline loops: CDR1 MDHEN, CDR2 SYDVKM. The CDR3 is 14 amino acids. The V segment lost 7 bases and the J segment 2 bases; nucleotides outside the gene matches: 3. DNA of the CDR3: TGTGCCAGCAAGCTAGCGGGAGACACAGATACGCAGTATTTT. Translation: CASKLAGDTDTQYF.

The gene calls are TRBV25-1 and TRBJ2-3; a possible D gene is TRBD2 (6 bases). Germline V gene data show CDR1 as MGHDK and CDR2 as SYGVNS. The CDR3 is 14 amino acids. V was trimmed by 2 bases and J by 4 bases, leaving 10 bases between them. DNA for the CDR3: TGTGCCAGCAGTGAAGGTTTAGCGGCAGATACGCAGTATTTT. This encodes CASSEGLAADTQYF.

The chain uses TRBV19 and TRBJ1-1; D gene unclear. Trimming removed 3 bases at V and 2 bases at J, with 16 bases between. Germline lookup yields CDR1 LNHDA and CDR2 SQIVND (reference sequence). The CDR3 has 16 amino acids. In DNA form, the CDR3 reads TGTGCCAGTAGTATGAGGGTTCGGGCAGATAACACTGAAGCTTTCTTT. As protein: CASSMRVRADNTEAFF. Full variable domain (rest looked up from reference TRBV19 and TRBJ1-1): DGGITQSPKYLFRKEGQNVTLSCEQNLNHDAMYWYRQDPGQGLRLIYYSQIVNDFQKGDIAEGYSVSREKKESFPLTVTSAQKNPTAFYLCASSMRVRADNTEAFFGQGTRLTVV.

The CDR3 sequence is CASSFRPFRGVGYEQYF. CDR3 DNA sequence: TGTGCCAGCAGCTTCCGCCCGTTCAGGGGGGTAGGATACGAGCAGTACTTC. The chain recombines TRBV13 with TRBJ2-7; possibly TRBD1 for D (7 bases). Trimming took off 3 bases at V and 4 bases at J, with 22 bases between the two ends. Germline CDR1 reads PRHDT; CDR2 reads FYEKMQ (reference sequence). The CDR3 is 17 amino acids.

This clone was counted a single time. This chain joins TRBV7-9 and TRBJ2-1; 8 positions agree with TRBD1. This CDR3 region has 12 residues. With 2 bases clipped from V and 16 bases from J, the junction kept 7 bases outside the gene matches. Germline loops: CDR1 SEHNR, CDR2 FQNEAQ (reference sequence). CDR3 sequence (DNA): TGTGCCAGCAGCTTACCAGGGGGCGCCCGTTTCTTC. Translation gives CASSLPGGARFF.

CDR3 nucleotide sequence: TGTGCCAGCAGCCATGGGACAGTTAACACTGAAGCTTTCTTT. Translating gives CASSHGTVNTEAFF. This chain joins TRBV7-9 and TRBJ1-1; TRBD1 aligns across 7 bases. Germline CDR1 and CDR2: SEHNR and FQNEAQ (reference sequence). This CDR3 has 14 residues. V lost 5 bases and J lost 2; bases outside the gene matches: 5.

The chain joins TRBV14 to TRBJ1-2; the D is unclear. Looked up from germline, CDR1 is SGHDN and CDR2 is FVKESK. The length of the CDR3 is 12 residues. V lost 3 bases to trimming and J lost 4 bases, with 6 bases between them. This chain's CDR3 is CASSQEGYGYTF. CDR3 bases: TGTGCCAGCAGCCAGGAGGGCTATGGCTACACCTTC. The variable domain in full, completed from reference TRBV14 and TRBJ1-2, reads EAGVTQFPSHSVIEKGQTVTLRCDPISGHDNLYWYRRVMGKEIKFLLHFVKESKQDESGMPNNRFLAERTGGTYSTLKVQPAELEDSGVYFCASSQEGYGYTFGSGTRLTVV.

CDR3 protein: CASSFVQGGEYEQYF. In DNA, the CDR3 is TGCGCCAGCAGCTTCGTGCAAGGGGGCGAGTACGAGCAGTACTTC. J is TRBJ2-7 and V is TRBV5-1; 7 bases fit TRBD1. Germline V gene sequence: CDR1 SGHRS, CDR2 YFSETQ. The J segment lost 4 bases and the V segment lost 2 bases, leaving 9 bases of the junction unmatched. The CDR3 has 15 residues.

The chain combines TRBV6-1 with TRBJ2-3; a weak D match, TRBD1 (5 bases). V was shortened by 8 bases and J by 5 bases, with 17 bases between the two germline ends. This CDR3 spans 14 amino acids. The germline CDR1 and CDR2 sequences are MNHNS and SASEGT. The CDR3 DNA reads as TGTGCCAGCGGCAGGGCACCTCAGGGAGATACGCAGTATTTT. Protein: CASGRAPQGDTQYF.

The CDR3 spells CASSQEGRATDTQYF. CDR3 sequence (DNA): TGCGCCAGCAGCCAAGAGGGGAGGGCCACAGATACGCAGTATTTT. The gene calls are TRBV4-1 and TRBJ2-3, with 7 positions matching TRBD2. The CDR3 contains 15 residues. Unmatched junction bases numbered 2, after V lost 0 bases and J lost 2 bases. The germline V gene has CDR1 MGHRA and CDR2 YSYEKL.

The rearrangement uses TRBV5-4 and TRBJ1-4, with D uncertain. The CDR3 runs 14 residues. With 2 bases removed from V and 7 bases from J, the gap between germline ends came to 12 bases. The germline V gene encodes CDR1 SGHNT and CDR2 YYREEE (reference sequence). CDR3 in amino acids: CASSFATTGEKLFF. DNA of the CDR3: TGTGCCAGCAGCTTCGCCACCACCGGTGAAAAACTGTTTTTT.

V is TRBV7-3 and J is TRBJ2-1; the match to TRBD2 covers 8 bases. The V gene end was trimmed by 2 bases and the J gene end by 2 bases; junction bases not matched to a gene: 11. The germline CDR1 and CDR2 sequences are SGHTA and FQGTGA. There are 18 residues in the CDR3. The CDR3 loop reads CASSLGIGGGGTYNEQFF. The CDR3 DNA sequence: TGTGCCAGCAGCTTAGGAATTGGCGGCGGGGGGACCTACAATGAGCAGTTCTTC.

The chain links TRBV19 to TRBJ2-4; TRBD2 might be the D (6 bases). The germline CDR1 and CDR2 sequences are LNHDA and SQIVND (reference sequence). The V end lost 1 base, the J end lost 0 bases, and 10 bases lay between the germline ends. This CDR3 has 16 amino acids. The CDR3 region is CASSIGLALAKNIQYF. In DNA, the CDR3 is TGTGCCAGTAGTATAGGCCTAGCGCTAGCCAAAAACATTCAGTACTTC.

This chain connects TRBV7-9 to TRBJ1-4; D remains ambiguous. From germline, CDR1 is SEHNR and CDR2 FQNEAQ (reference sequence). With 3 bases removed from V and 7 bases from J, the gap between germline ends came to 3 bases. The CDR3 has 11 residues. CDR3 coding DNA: TGTGCCAGCAGCTTCGGTGAAAAACTGTTTTTT. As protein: CASSFGEKLFF.

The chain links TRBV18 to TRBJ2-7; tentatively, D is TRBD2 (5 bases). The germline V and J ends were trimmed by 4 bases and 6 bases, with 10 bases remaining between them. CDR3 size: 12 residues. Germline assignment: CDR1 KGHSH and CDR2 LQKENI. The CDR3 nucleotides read TGTGCCAGCTCACGGGCCGAGGGCGAGCAGTACTTC. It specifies CASSRAEGEQYF.

CDR3 in amino acids: CSVFEGEGWHF. The CDR3 DNA is TGCAGCGTTTTCGAGGGAGAGGGTTGGCATTTT. The chain carries TRBV29-1 and TRBJ1-5; D is undetermined. CDR3 length: 11 amino acids. V was clipped by 5 bases and J by 15 bases, with 17 bases between them. Germline CDR1 SQVTM, CDR2 ANQGSEA.

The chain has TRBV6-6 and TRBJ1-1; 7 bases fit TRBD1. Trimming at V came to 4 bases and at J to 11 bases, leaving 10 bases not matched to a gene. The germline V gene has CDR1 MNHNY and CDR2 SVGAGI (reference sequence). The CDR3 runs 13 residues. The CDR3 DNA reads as TGTGCCAGCAGTTTTAAGACAGGGTTGCGCGCTTTCTTT. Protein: CASSFKTGLRAFF.

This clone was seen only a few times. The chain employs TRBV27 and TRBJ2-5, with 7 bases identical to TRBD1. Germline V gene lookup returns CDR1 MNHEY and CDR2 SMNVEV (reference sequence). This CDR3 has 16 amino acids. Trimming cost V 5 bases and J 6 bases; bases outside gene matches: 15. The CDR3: CASSTIGQALRKTQYF. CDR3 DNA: TGTGCCAGCAGTACTATCGGACAGGCCCTTAGAAAGACCCAGTACTTC.

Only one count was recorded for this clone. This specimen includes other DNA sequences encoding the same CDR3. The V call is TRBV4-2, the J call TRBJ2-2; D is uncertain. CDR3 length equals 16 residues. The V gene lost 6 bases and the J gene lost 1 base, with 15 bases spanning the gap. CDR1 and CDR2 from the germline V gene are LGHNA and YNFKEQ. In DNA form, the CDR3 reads TGTGCCAGCAGTCCCATTGCGGAGATGAACACCGGGGAGCTGTTTTTT. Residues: CASSPIAEMNTGELFF.

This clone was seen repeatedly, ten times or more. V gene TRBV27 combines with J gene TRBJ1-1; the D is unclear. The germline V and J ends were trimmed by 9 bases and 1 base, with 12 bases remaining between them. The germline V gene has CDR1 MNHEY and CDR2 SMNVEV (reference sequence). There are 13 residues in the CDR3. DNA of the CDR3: TGTGCCAGTCGTGGAGGTCAGAACACTGAAGCTTTCTTT. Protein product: CASRGGQNTEAFF.

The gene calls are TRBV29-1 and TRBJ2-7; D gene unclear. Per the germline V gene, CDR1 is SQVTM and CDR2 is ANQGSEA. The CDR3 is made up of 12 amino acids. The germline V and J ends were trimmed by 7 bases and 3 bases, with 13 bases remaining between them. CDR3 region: CSATENLYEQYF. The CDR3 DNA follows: TGCAGCGCTACCGAGAATCTCTACGAGCAGTACTTC.

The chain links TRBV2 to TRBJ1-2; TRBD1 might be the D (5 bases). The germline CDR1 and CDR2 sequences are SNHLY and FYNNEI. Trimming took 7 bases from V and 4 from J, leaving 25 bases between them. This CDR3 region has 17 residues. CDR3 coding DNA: TGTGCCAGCATGATGGGTGGGACTGCCCTCTCAGGCTATGGCTACACCTTC. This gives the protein CASMMGGTALSGYGYTF.